Below, 20 T cell receptor beta chains from the same sample are listed, as sequenced in a study of cytomegalovirus exposure and HLA in healthy donors. The PCR employed 60 Vbeta primers together with 13 Jbeta primers. The method was immunoSEQ multiplex PCR; TCRdb's version includes in-frame clones alone and lacks a portion of them. The sample has approximately 110,000 clones, approximately 70% seen once. Source material: PBMCs. The receptors originated from a man aged 35 to 55 in good health and CMV-seropositive.

The V call is TRBV12-5, the J call TRBJ2-3, with D perhaps matching TRBD2 (5 bases). Trimming removed 5 bases from V and 0 bases from J, with 12 bases in between. Germline lookup yields CDR1 LGHNT and CDR2 FRNRAP. This CDR3 has 15 amino acids. The DNA of the CDR3 is TGTGCTAGTGGTCGCAGTACGGGGAGCACAGATACGCAGTATTTT. Protein sequence: CASGRSTGSTDTQYF.

V usage is TRBV6-4 and J usage is TRBJ2-1, with 10 nucleotides matching TRBD2. CDR1 and CDR2 (germline): MRHNA, SNTAGT. The CDR3 totals 18 residues. CDR3 in DNA: TGTGGTCGCATAGGGATAGCGGGAGGCCCCTGTGCCTACAATGAGCAGTTCTTC. Translated: CGRIGIAGGPCAYNEQFF.

The chain combines TRBV5-1 with TRBJ2-2, with 7 bases aligning to TRBD1. V shed 4 bases, J shed 6 bases, and the junction held 6 bases outside the gene matches. CDR1 is SGHRS and CDR2 is YFSETQ in the germline V gene. This CDR3 is built from 14 residues. Written as DNA, the CDR3 is TGCGCCAGCAGCCCGGGACAGAGTGCCGGGGAGCTGTTTTTT. It translates to CASSPGQSAGELFF.

The chain recombines TRBV27 with TRBJ1-1; 7 bases fit TRBD1. Per the germline V gene, CDR1 is MNHEY and CDR2 is SMNVEV (reference sequence). Unmatched junction bases numbered 5, after V lost 5 bases and J lost 5 bases. This CDR3 comprises 13 residues. CDR3 loop: CASSRQGDTEAFF. The DNA for the CDR3 is TGTGCCAGCAGTCGTCAGGGGGATACTGAAGCTTTCTTT.

This rearrangement joins TRBV6-6 to TRBJ1-2, with D possibly matching TRBD1 (5 bases). Trimming removed 6 bases at V and 4 bases at J, with 15 bases between. The CDR3 covers 14 residues. CDR1 is MNHNY, CDR2 SVGAGI, per germline (reference sequence). DNA for the CDR3: TGTGCCAGCAGCACGGGACTGTTGACCTATGGCTACACCTTC. Its protein product is CASSTGLLTYGYTF.

This clone turned up a few times. The V gene is TRBV7-4, the J gene TRBJ1-4; unclear D gene. Germline-derived CDR1 and CDR2 are SGHVT and SQSDAQ. V lost 5 bases, J lost 0 bases, and 7 bases lay in between. The CDR3 runs to 14 residues. CDR3 region: CASSPPATNEKLFF. In DNA form, the CDR3 reads TGTGCCAGCAGCCCTCCGGCAACTAATGAAAAACTGTTTTTT. The entire variable domain, with the rest obtained from reference TRBV7-4 and TRBJ1-4, is as follows: GAGVSQSPRYKVAKRGRDVALRCDSISGHVTLYWYRQTLGQGSEVLTYSQSDAQRDKSGRPSGRFSAERPERSVSTLKIQRTEQGDSAVYLCASSPPATNEKLFFGSGTQLSVL.

The V and J genes are TRBV7-3 and TRBJ2-5; the match to TRBD1 covers 8 bases. The V gene end was trimmed by 4 bases and the J gene end by 2 bases; junction bases not matched to a gene: 6. The CDR3 runs to 15 residues. From germline, CDR1 is SGHTA and CDR2 FQGTGA. CDR3 amino acids: CASSWTGYGQETQYF. As DNA, the CDR3 is TGTGCCAGCAGCTGGACAGGGTATGGGCAAGAGACCCAGTACTTC.

CDR3 residues: CASSYLATSNEQFF. The CDR3 nucleotides are TGTGCCAGCAGCTACCTCGCCACTAGCAATGAGCAGTTCTTC. The rearrangement uses TRBV7-9 and TRBJ2-1; D might be TRBD2 (5 bases). The CDR3 loop spans 14 amino acids. In germline, CDR1 is SEHNR, CDR2 FQNEAQ (reference sequence). V was shortened by 4 bases and J by 6 bases, with 13 bases between the two germline ends.

The chain carries TRBV9 and TRBJ2-3, with D perhaps matching TRBD2 (6 bases). The length of the CDR3 is 15 residues. Between the trimmed V and J ends, which lost 0 bases and 4 bases, there was a span of 12 bases. The germline gives CDR1 SGDLS, CDR2 YYNGEE. The CDR3 protein is CASSVEGSGADTQYF. The CDR3 DNA sequence: TGTGCCAGCAGCGTAGAGGGTAGCGGCGCAGATACGCAGTATTTT.

The chain has TRBV14 and TRBJ2-7, with 10 bases matching TRBD2. The CDR3 is 15 residues long. Unmatched junction bases numbered 7, after V lost 2 bases and J lost 6 bases. Germline CDR1 SGHDN, CDR2 FVKESK. The CDR3 DNA reads as TGTGCCAGCAGCCAAAGGTTAGCGGGAGGTAGCGAGCAGTACTTC. Translating it yields CASSQRLAGGSEQYF.

The genes are TRBV29-1 and TRBJ1-1, with unresolved D. Between the trimmed V and J ends, which lost 5 bases and 4 bases, there was a span of 20 bases. CDR1 and CDR2 (germline): SQVTM, ANQGSEA. The CDR3 spans 15 residues. This CDR3 is CSVWPSGEVVTEAFF. Here the CDR3 DNA reads TGCAGCGTTTGGCCCAGTGGAGAAGTGGTCACTGAAGCTTTCTTT.

The rearrangement links TRBV7-8 to TRBJ1-1; D gene uncertain. The CDR3 covers 14 residues. Germline CDR1 is SGHVS and CDR2 is FQNEAQ. V lost 5 bases, J lost 0 bases, and 10 bases lay in between. The CDR3 DNA sequence: TGTGCCAGCAGCCCAAGAGGTGTGAACACTGAAGCTTTCTTT. Its translation: CASSPRGVNTEAFF.

This clone has a single count. The CDR3 bases are TGTGCCAGCAGCCCGGGAGTCTCTGGAAACACCATATATTTT. Residues: CASSPGVSGNTIYF. The chain is built from TRBV5-4 and TRBJ1-3, with unresolved D. Germline-derived CDR1 and CDR2 are SGHNT and YYREEE (reference sequence). Between the trimmed V and J ends, which lost 4 bases and 0 bases, there was a span of 8 bases. The CDR3 loop spans 14 amino acids.

The CDR3 DNA is TGTGCCAGCAGCCCCGCGGACAGCTCCAATAACTATGGCTACACCTTC. Translation: CASSPADSSNNYGYTF. This chain connects TRBV28 to TRBJ1-2, with a possible D match to TRBD1 (6 bases). Trimming took off 6 bases at V and 1 base at J, with 18 bases between the two ends. Per the germline V gene, CDR1 is MDHEN and CDR2 is SYDVKM. The CDR3 has 16 amino acids.

The chain couples TRBV13 to TRBJ1-2, with D possibly matching TRBD1 (5 bases). Trimming shortened V by 3 bases and J by 2 bases, and 10 bases separated the two germline ends. This CDR3 is 14 amino acids long. Germline V gives CDR1 PRHDT, CDR2 FYEKMQ (reference sequence). CDR3 DNA: TGTGCCAGCAGCTTCCAGGGAAAGAACTATGGCTACACCTTC. Translated: CASSFQGKNYGYTF.

DNA for the CDR3: TGTGCCAGCACCCGGGGACAGGGACCAGATACGCAGTATTTT. Its protein is CASTRGQGPDTQYF. The genes are TRBV6-1 and TRBJ2-3, with 9 bases aligning to TRBD1. The CDR3 totals 14 residues. Looked up from germline, CDR1 is MNHNS and CDR2 is SASEGT. Trimming cost V 7 bases and J 4 bases; bases outside gene matches: 6.

The chain is built from TRBV6-5 and TRBJ2-7, with 7 positions matching TRBD1. CDR3 length: 13 amino acids. Germline V gives CDR1 MNHEY, CDR2 SVGAGI. The J segment lost 4 bases and the V segment lost 0 bases, leaving 0 bases of the junction unmatched. The CDR3 here is CASSYSTGYEQYV. The CDR3 DNA reads as TGTGCCAGCAGTTACTCGACAGGGTACGAGCAGTACGTC.

This clone was seen more than once but under ten times. The CDR3: CASSPLGTGVKDTQYF. The CDR3 region has the DNA TGCGCCAGCAGCCCACTAGGGACAGGAGTCAAAGATACGCAGTATTTT. This chain connects TRBV4-1 to TRBJ2-3, with TRBD1 identical over 8 bases. Per the germline V gene, CDR1 is MGHRA and CDR2 is YSYEKL. The CDR3 consists of 16 residues. With 4 bases clipped from V and 5 bases from J, the junction kept 11 bases outside the gene matches.

The chain has TRBV11-3 and TRBJ2-7; D ambiguous. Germline assignment: CDR1 SGHNT and CDR2 YENEEA. V lost 1 base and J 5 bases, leaving 6 bases between the germline ends. The CDR3 runs to 12 residues. CDR3: CASSLGSDEQYF. DNA of the CDR3: TGTGCCAGCAGCTTAGGCAGTGACGAGCAGTACTTC.

The V call is TRBV10-3, the J call TRBJ2-7; tentative D call: TRBD2 (5 bases). The CDR3 is 16 amino acids. From germline, CDR1 is ENHRY and CDR2 SYGVKD. The germline V and J ends were trimmed by 3 bases and 2 bases, with 17 bases remaining between them. For the CDR3, the DNA is TGTGCCATCAGTGATATGAAGGACTCCAGAGCCTACGAGCAGTACTTC. Its translation is CAISDMKDSRAYEQYF.